These 26 T cell receptor beta chains came from one sample sequenced in a study of cytomegalovirus exposure and HLA in healthy donors. Vbeta (60) and Jbeta (13) primers were used in the PCR. Method: immunoSEQ multiplex PCR; TCRdb's copy keeps in-frame clones and lacks some. The sample holds 130,000 or so clones, around 76% seen once. The sequencing input was PBMCs. These receptors originate from a male donor in good health and CMV-seronegative.

The chain employs TRBV6-1 and TRBJ1-2; D is possibly TRBD1 (5 bases). V was clipped by 5 bases and J by 3 bases, with 16 bases between them. Germline lookup yields CDR1 MNHNS and CDR2 SASEGT. The CDR3 runs to 15 residues. This CDR3 is CASSSRAGADYGYTF. The CDR3 bases are TGTGCCAGCAGTTCCCGCGCTGGGGCTGACTATGGCTACACCTTC.

This sequence joins TRBV5-1 and TRBJ2-1; a weak D match, TRBD2 (5 bases). CDR1 is SGHRS, CDR2 YFSETQ, per germline. V lost 0 bases, J lost 11 bases, and 12 bases lay in between. This CDR3 spans 13 amino acids. The CDR3 region is CASSLAGIAQQFF. The CDR3 region has the DNA TGCGCCAGCAGCTTGGCCGGGATAGCTCAGCAGTTCTTC.

This rearrangement joins TRBV28 to TRBJ1-5; 7 nucleotides line up with TRBD1. The CDR3 totals 16 residues. Losses at the gene ends were 0 bases for V and 3 bases for J; bases not matched to a gene: 5. The germline gives CDR1 MDHEN, CDR2 SYDVKM. The CDR3 loop reads CASSLWGQGDNQPQHF. The CDR3 DNA reads as TGTGCCAGCAGTTTATGGGGCCAGGGGGACAATCAGCCCCAGCATTTT.

The genes are TRBV27 and TRBJ2-5; the D gene is possibly TRBD2 (6 bases). Trimming stripped 4 bases from V and 4 bases from J, with 16 bases between. This CDR3 contains 15 residues. From germline, CDR1 is MNHEY and CDR2 SMNVEV (reference sequence). The CDR3 spells CASSSFMRDGETQYF. Written as DNA, the CDR3 is TGTGCCAGCAGTTCCTTTATGCGGGACGGAGAGACCCAGTACTTC.

The chain joins TRBV2 to TRBJ2-5, with 7 bases lining up with TRBD2. V shed 8 bases and J 3 bases; nucleotides not matched to a gene: 12. Germline-derived CDR1 and CDR2 are SNHLY and FYNNEI. The CDR3 spans 15 residues. The CDR3 DNA sequence: TGTGCCAGCGACCATTTTCGGGGGAGGGAAGAGACCCAGTACTTC. Translation: CASDHFRGREETQYF. Filled out from reference TRBV2 and TRBJ2-5, the complete variable domain reads EPEVTQTPSHQVTQMGQEVILRCVPISNHLYFYWYRQILGQKVEFLVSFYNNEISEKSEIFDDQFSVERPDGSNFTLKIRSTKLEDSAMYFCASDHFRGREETQYFGPGTRLLVL.

To note about this clone: Other DNA sequences in this specimen translate into the identical CDR3. This chain connects TRBV15 to TRBJ2-2; D gene uncertain. V lost 1 base, J lost 7 bases, and 7 bases lay in between. The CDR3 length is 13 residues. In germline, CDR1 is LNHNV, CDR2 YYDKDF (reference sequence). The CDR3 DNA reads TGTGCCACCAGCAGAGTCCCTAGCGGGGAGCTGTTTTTT. As protein: CATSRVPSGELFF.

This clone has a handful of counts. This chain uses TRBV6-1 with TRBJ2-1, with TRBD2 matching over 7 bases. J gave up 1 base and V 8 bases, and 2 bases lay outside the gene matches. This CDR3 has 13 amino acids. The germline gives CDR1 MNHNS, CDR2 SASEGT. CDR3 DNA sequence: TGTGCCAGCGGGGGGGGGTCCTACAATGAGCAGTTCTTC. Its protein product is CASGGGSYNEQFF.

The chain couples TRBV2 to TRBJ2-5; TRBD1 agrees at 9 bases. The J call may not be correct, given that the DNA end is closer to TRBJ2-7. Germline CDR1 SNHLY, CDR2 FYNNEI. The CDR3 length is 14 residues. The CDR3 sequence is CASIIGTGTYEQYF. The CDR3 DNA reads TGTGCCAGCATTATCGGGACAGGGACCTACGAGCAGTACTTC.

This clone was seen a few times. The chain combines TRBV6-5 with TRBJ2-1; a possible D gene is TRBD1 (5 bases). The germline V and J ends were trimmed by 0 bases and 6 bases, with 9 bases remaining between them. Germline-derived CDR1 and CDR2 are MNHEY and SVGAGI. The CDR3 is 14 residues long. CDR3 bases: TGTGCCAGCAGTTACTCGCCGACAGTCAATGAGCAGTTCTTC. This gives the protein CASSYSPTVNEQFF.

The chain couples TRBV9 to TRBJ2-3; TRBD2 might be the D (7 bases). The V and J ends lost 0 bases and 4 bases respectively, with 24 bases between them. The CDR3 runs 19 residues. CDR1 is SGDLS, CDR2 YYNGEE, per germline. The chain's CDR3 is CASSVGGGGAGPFADTQYF. Written as DNA, the CDR3 is TGTGCCAGCAGCGTAGGAGGGGGAGGGGCGGGACCTTTCGCAGATACGCAGTATTTT.

By share, this clone ranks as medium-sized. The chain recombines TRBV7-8 with TRBJ2-7, with TRBD2 as a possible D gene (6 bases). Germline CDR1 and CDR2: SGHVS and FQNEAQ. The CDR3 length is 13 residues. Between the trimmed V and J ends, which lost 8 bases and 4 bases, there was a span of 15 bases. CDR3 sequence: CASAGRGKYEQYF. The CDR3 coding sequence is TGTGCCAGCGCGGGGCGGGGCAAGTACGAGCAGTACTTC.

V usage is TRBV5-6 and J usage is TRBJ1-2; TRBD1 might be the D (5 bases). Deletions cut 2 bases from V and 0 bases from J, with 11 bases between. Germline V gene sequence: CDR1 SGHDT, CDR2 YYEEEE. The CDR3 runs 15 residues. CDR3 sequence (DNA): TGTGCCAGCAGCTTTGGGGGACTACCTAACTATGGCTACACCTTC. Amino acid sequence: CASSFGGLPNYGYTF.

This sequence joins TRBV13 and TRBJ2-1; the match to TRBD2 covers 7 bases. Germline CDR1 is PRHDT and CDR2 is FYEKMQ (reference sequence). Trimming took 2 bases from V and 14 from J; bases not matched to a gene: 9. The CDR3 covers 13 residues. CDR3 protein: CASSLMVVREKFF. The CDR3 nucleotides read TGTGCCAGCAGCTTAATGGTTGTGCGGGAGAAGTTCTTC.

This chain connects TRBV4-1 to TRBJ2-4; D possibly corresponds to TRBD2 (5 bases). V lost 2 bases and J lost 2, with 7 bases in between. This CDR3 contains 14 residues. Germline V gene data show CDR1 as MGHRA and CDR2 as YSYEKL. The CDR3 protein is CASSQPGSKNIQYF. CDR3 bases: TGCGCCAGCAGCCAACCGGGATCCAAAAACATTCAGTACTTC.

The chain uses TRBV6-5 and TRBJ1-2; 7 nucleotides line up with TRBD1. This CDR3 has 13 amino acids. After removal of 6 bases from V and 4 bases from J, the junction contained 5 bases not matched to a gene. Germline CDR1 and CDR2: MNHEY and SVGAGI. CDR3 in DNA: TGTGCCAGCAGCAAAACAGGGGTCTATGGCTACACCTTC. This translates into CASSKTGVYGYTF.

This sequence joins TRBV5-8 and TRBJ2-5; 9 bases match TRBD2. V lost 4 bases and J lost 0; bases outside the gene matches: 7. CDR3 length: 16 residues. The germline CDR1 and CDR2 sequences are SGHTS and YDEGEE. CDR3 in amino acids: CASSPGRLADQETQYF. As DNA, the CDR3 is TGTGCCAGCAGCCCCGGGAGACTAGCGGACCAAGAGACCCAGTACTTC.

A few counts support this clone. The chain combines TRBV9 with TRBJ2-1; TRBD1 matches 10 bases. CDR1 and CDR2 (germline): SGDLS, YYNGEE. The length of the CDR3 is 16 residues. V gave up 0 bases and J gave up 1 base; unmatched junction bases: 1. DNA of the CDR3: TGTGCCAGCAGCGTAGAGGGACAGGGGTCCTACAATGAGCAGTTCTTC. This gives the protein CASSVEGQGSYNEQFF.

The CDR3 sequence is CASSLAGEYNEQFF. The CDR3, as DNA: TGTGCCAGTTCCCTAGCGGGGGAATACAATGAGCAGTTCTTC. The genes are TRBV6-6 and TRBJ2-1; TRBD2 aligns across 10 bases. Germline assignment: CDR1 MNHNY and CDR2 SVGAGI (reference sequence). This CDR3 has 14 residues. Trimming removed 9 bases from V and 4 bases from J; junction bases left unmatched: 6.

The rearrangement joins TRBV27 to TRBJ1-2, with 9 bases aligning to TRBD1. CDR3 length: 14 amino acids. The germline V gene encodes CDR1 MNHEY and CDR2 SMNVEV (reference sequence). J gave up 3 bases and V 2 bases, and 1 base lay outside the gene matches. In DNA form, the CDR3 reads TGTGCCAGCAGTTTAGACAGGGGGGACTATGGCTACACCTTC. Its translation: CASSLDRGDYGYTF.

There are a few counts of this clone. The chain employs TRBV6-1 and TRBJ1-1; 9 bases map to TRBD1. Per germline, CDR1 MNHNS and CDR2 SASEGT. V trimming: 2 bases; J trimming: 5 bases; junction bases outside the gene matches: 6. The CDR3 contains 15 residues. CDR3 nucleotide sequence: TGTGCCAGCAGTGAAACAGGGGGCGCGTGGACTGAAGCTTTCTTT. This codes for CASSETGGAWTEAFF.

The chain has TRBV27 and TRBJ2-7; maybe TRBD2 (6 bases). This CDR3 is 15 amino acids long. From germline, CDR1 is MNHEY and CDR2 SMNVEV (reference sequence). Deletions cut 6 bases from V and 1 base from J, with 16 bases between. The CDR3 protein is CASSPRLGTSYEQYF. The CDR3 bases are TGTGCCAGCAGCCCGAGACTAGGGACTTCCTACGAGCAGTACTTC.

The chain carries TRBV10-1 and TRBJ1-5; a possible D gene is TRBD1 (5 bases). Germline assignment: CDR1 WNHNN and CDR2 SYGVQD (reference sequence). V shed 6 bases and J shed 1 base, with 10 bases lying between them. This CDR3 comprises 14 residues. The CDR3 protein is CASRYRTSNQPQHF. The CDR3 nucleotides are TGCGCCAGCAGGTACCGGACAAGCAATCAGCCCCAGCATTTT.

This clone has a single count. The rearrangement joins TRBV20-1 to TRBJ2-3; D remains unclear. V lost 8 bases to trimming and J lost 2 bases, with 8 bases between them. Germline V lookup: CDR1 DFQATT, CDR2 SNEGSKA (reference sequence). CDR3 length equals 11 residues. The CDR3 loop is CSLPLTDTQYF. The DNA for the CDR3 is TGCAGTCTACCCCTCACAGATACGCAGTATTTT.

About this clone itself: The germline gene is not matched at one end of the junction; a read error may be the cause. This sequence joins TRBV15 and TRBJ2-1, with D perhaps TRBD1 (5 bases). CDR1 and CDR2 (germline): LNHNV, YYDKDF (reference sequence). The CDR3 is 12 amino acids. The CDR3 region has the DNA TGTGCCACCAGCAGAGATCAAGGGGCCAGGGTCTTC. Protein product: CATSRDQGARVF.

The chain has TRBV7-9 and TRBJ1-6, with 10 positions matching TRBD1. Trimming cost V 1 base and J 8 bases; bases outside gene matches: 5. The CDR3 extends over 16 amino acids. Germline V gives CDR1 SEHNR, CDR2 FQNEAQ (reference sequence). CDR3 DNA sequence: TGTGCCAGCAGCTTAGGTGGGACAGGGGAGTATTCACCCCTCCACTTT. It yields the protein CASSLGGTGEYSPLHF.

This chain uses TRBV4-2 with TRBJ2-7; TRBD2 agrees at 7 bases. The V segment lost 1 base and the J segment 3 bases; nucleotides outside the gene matches: 6. The germline CDR1 and CDR2 sequences are LGHNA and YNFKEQ. The CDR3 covers 15 residues. The CDR3 DNA sequence: TGTGCCAGCAGCCAAGCAATCCAGCGGGGCTACGAGCAGTACTTC. Translation: CASSQAIQRGYEQYF.